This TCR beta chain was captured by sequencing in a study of Graves' ophthalmopathy and Graves' hyperthyroidism (dated by TCRdb to the late 2010s). Study-level background: Peripheral blood was collected at initial diagnosis, before any treatment. Following sampling, methimazole starting at 30 mg daily was administered to hyperthyroidism patients, and high-dose intravenous methylprednisolone was administered to ophthalmopathy patients. The study used TCR beta repertoire signatures to distinguish Graves' ophthalmopathy from Graves' hyperthyroidism and to predict progression to ophthalmopathy. To explore V-J signatures that separate ophthalmopathy from hyperthyroidism, a discovery set of 100 patients was enrolled, consisting of under 50 with ophthalmopathy and around 60 with stable hyperthyroidism. In total, 135 blood samples were TCR-sequenced: some 43 ophthalmopathy, 80 or so hyperthyroidism and approximately 17 hyperthyroidism-to-ophthalmopathy patients. The roughly 100 discovery patients were divided at random into training and test sets in a 7:3 ratio. T-cell repertoires of thyroid tissue and blood were compared in several hyperthyroidism patients. The independent validation cohort included 18 to 20 hyperthyroidism patients plus 17 patients who later progressed from hyperthyroidism to ophthalmopathy. General findings and caveats noted by the study authors: In cross-validation, the 13-signature model distinguished ophthalmopathy from stable hyperthyroidism with about 88% sensitivity and roughly 81% specificity, and in the test set the corresponding values were roughly 80% and 75%. In validation, the model predicted ophthalmopathy progression with 55% to 71% sensitivity and approximately 78% specificity; roughly 12 predicted patients were CT-confirmed with GO in a median of 6.5 months. Most expanded thyroid clonotypes with frequency above 0.001 were also detected in blood, suggesting blood repertoires may reflect the thyroid immune response. Sample size was not predetermined statistically, and investigators were not blinded to group allocation.

V gives up 5 bases and J gives up 5 bases, and the segment between their germline ends measures 18 bases. From cysteine to phenylalanine, the CDR3 is 15 amino acids long. The read is trimmed to its CDR3 DNA, 45 bases read in frame from base 1. For repertoire sequencing, the TCR beta CDR3 regions were amplified from RNA transcripts. The first round was an RT-PCR using HTBI primers with the Qiagen OneStep RT-PCR kit, and this first round was followed by a second-round multiplex PCR, then size selection and purification. Sequencing of the libraries was carried out on an Illumina HiSeq2000 in paired-end mode with 100 bp reads. As for the original processing: SOAPnuke was used to process the reads, removing any read that contained adapters or uncalled bases, had a mean Phred below 15, or lacked an exact match to the constant primer or identifier. COPE v1.2.5 was used to merge the high-quality paired reads. Each unique nucleotide sequence was defined as a clonotype, and clonotypes were aligned to IMGT TRB V, D and J references with MiTCR v1.1. Analysis was restricted to V-J combinations with a frequency above 0.0001, which covered approximately 99% of repertoires. A TCR clonal expansion and chaos score per V-J combination was defined as the ratio of F50 clonal expansion to chaos observed in the TCRdist matrix. Welch's t-statistics and random forest were used to reduce features to about a dozen V-J combinations, which were fed into a naive Bayes classifier. The similarity between thyroid and blood repertoires was quantified using the Morisita-Horn index. TCRdb handled the public reads itself, with Q25 trimming in fastp and clone calling in MiXCR, and kept productive beta chains. Each entry is one CDR3 protein sequence, shown with its most common DNA and genes. TCRdb, not the original authors, processed these V and J calls. Counted in this sample were about 220,000 distinct CDR3 sequences; approximately 21% of them appeared once. Of the sample, 43% is held by the ten largest clones.

Ophthalmopathy patients had moderately to severely active disease, Clinical Activity Score of at least 3, NOSPECS grade of at least 4, and disease duration under 3 months. Patients were excluded if they had other autoimmune diseases, uncontrolled infections, pregnancy or lactation. Clinical symptoms, serum thyroxine, TRAb, thyroid ultrasound and orbital computed tomography formed the basis of the diagnosis. Ficoll-Paque density gradient centrifugation was used to isolate PBMCs from around 10 ml of fresh peripheral blood. Total RNA was extracted with Trizol reagent and quality-checked on an Agilent 2100 Bioanalyzer. Points on this clonotype: Its antigen specificity is not known. It has no much larger one-base neighbor in the sample; base qualities were not kept.

This TCR was recovered from a woman aged 50 to 65 with Graves' ophthalmopathy. Donor details come from another sample of the same person, matched by shared clones. The V and J segments used are TRBV12-3 or TRBV12-4 and TRBJ2-5; the D gene is possibly TRBD1 or TRBD2, with 5 bases matching each. The sequenced sample consisted of peripheral blood. CDR3 loop: CASSHPRDLGETQYF. The nucleotides read TGTGCCAGCAGTCACCCCCGGGACCTGGGGGAGACCCAGTACTTC.